This TCR beta chain was found in a study of low-dose radiotherapy and immunotherapy resistance in tumors. Study-level information: Intravenous ipilimumab 1 mg/kg every six weeks was given with nivolumab 240 mg every two weeks.

The germline V and J ends were trimmed by 4 bases and 9 bases, with 9 bases remaining between them. CDR1 is LGHDT, CDR2 YNNKEL, per germline (reference sequence). There are 12 residues in the CDR3. Both TCRalpha and TCRbeta chains were reverse transcribed with V-gene-specific primers. The authors ran approximately 20 PCR cycles to amplify TCRs with a constant-region primer and V-primer adapter. TCRdb ran MiXCR on the reads and lists one entry per CDR3 protein. The profile shows several thousand distinct CDR3 sequences, approximately 70% of them singletons. The origin of this receptor is a human donor with advanced metastatic prostate, ovarian, gallbladder or colorectal cancer (not recorded which). This table probably holds off-target reads from a library built for another chain. The chain is built from TRBV3-1 and TRBJ2-2, with D hard to call. CDR3 residues: CASSPSYRELFF. The CDR3 DNA follows: TGTGCCAGCAGCCCCTCCTACCGGGAGCTGTTTTTT.